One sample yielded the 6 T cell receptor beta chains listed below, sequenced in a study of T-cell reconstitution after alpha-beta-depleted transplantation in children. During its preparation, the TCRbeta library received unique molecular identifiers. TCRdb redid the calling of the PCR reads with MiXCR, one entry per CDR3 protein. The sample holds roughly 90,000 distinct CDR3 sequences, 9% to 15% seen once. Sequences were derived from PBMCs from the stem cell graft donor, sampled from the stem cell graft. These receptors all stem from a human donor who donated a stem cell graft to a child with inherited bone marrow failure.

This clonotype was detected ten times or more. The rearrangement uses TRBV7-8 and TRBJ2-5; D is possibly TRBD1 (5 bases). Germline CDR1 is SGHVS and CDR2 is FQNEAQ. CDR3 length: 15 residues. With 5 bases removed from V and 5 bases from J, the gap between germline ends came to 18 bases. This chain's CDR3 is CASSTLTRTRETQYF. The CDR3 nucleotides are TGTGCCAGCAGCACTCTCACACGGACAAGGGAGACCCAGTACTTC.

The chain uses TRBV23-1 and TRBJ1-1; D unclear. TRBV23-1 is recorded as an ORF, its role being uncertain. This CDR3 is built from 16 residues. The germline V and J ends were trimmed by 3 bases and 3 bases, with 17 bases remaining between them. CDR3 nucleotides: TGCGCCAGCAGTCATCCTAACCTTTCGCCGCACACTGAAGCTTTCTTT. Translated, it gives CASSHPNLSPHTEAFF.

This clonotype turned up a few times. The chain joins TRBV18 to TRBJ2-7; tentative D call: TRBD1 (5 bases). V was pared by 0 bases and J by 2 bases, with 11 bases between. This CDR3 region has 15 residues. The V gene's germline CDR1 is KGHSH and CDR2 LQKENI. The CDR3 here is CASSPPSRATYEQYF. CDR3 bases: TGTGCCAGCTCACCACCTTCCAGGGCGACCTACGAGCAGTACTTC.

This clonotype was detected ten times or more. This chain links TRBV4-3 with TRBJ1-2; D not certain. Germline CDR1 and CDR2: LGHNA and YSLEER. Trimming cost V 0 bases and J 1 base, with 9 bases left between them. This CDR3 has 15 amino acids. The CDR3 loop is CASSQDSQDNYGYTF. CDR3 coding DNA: TGCGCCAGCAGCCAAGACTCGCAGGATAACTATGGCTACACCTTC.

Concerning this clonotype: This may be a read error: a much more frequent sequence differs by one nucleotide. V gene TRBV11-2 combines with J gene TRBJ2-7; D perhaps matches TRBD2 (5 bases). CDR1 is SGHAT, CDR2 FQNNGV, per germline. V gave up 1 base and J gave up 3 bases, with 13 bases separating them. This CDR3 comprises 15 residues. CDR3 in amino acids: CASSLGEAAHYEQYF. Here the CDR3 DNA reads TGTGCCAGCAGCTTAGGAGAAGCGGCACACTACGAGCAGTACTTC.

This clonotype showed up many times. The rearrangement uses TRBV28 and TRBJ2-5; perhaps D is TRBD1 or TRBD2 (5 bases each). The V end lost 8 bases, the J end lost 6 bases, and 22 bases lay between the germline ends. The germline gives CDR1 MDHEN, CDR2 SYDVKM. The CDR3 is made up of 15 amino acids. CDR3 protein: CASAVGPRGGKTQYF. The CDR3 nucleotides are TGTGCCAGCGCTGTCGGCCCTCGGGGCGGTAAGACCCAGTACTTC.